The rows below give T cell receptor beta chains drawn from one sample of a study of T cell repertoires in cytomegalovirus infection. Antigen specificity for these receptors is unknown. MiXCR, applied by TCRdb to the reads, yields one record per CDR3 protein. This sample has hundreds of thousands of distinct CDR3 sequences, with around 30% found just once. Specimen: cultured PBMCs, collected from culture after CMV antigen stimulation. These receptor sequences come from a human donor in good health (CMV status not recorded). Some clones in this sample may be carry-over from other donors' samples. The CDR3 runs from the conserved cysteine through the conserved F or W. Each record gives: V gene, clone size, D gene, J gene, CDR3 protein, CDR3 DNA. The D gene is left open where the match is weak. The size field is filled for only some rows; it gives once, few, many or a size class.

TRBV11-3,.,.,TRBJ1-1,CASSLVDGNTEAFF,TGTGCCAGCAGCTTAGTGGATGGGAACACTGAAGCTTTCTTT
TRBV7-2,.,TRBD2,TRBJ2-5,CASSPGTSGRYQETQYF,TGTGCCAGCAGCCCGGGGACTAGCGGGAGGTACCAAGAGACCCAGTACTTC
TRBV4-3,.,TRBD1,TRBJ2-5,CASSQDLGTGQRETQYF,TGCGCCAGCAGCCAAGATCTGGGGACAGGACAGAGGGAGACCCAGTACTTC
TRBV7-3,.,.,TRBJ2-1,CASSPTQISYNEQFF,TGTGCCAGCAGCCCAACTCAAATCTCCTACAATGAGCAGTTCTTC
TRBV4-1,.,.,TRBJ2-1,CASTYSSARYNEQFF,TGCGCCAGCACCTACTCTAGCGCGAGGTACAATGAGCAGTTCTTC
TRBV19,few,TRBD1,TRBJ2-1,CASSIVAGTGREVGDEQFF,TGTGCCAGTAGTATAGTTGCCGGGACAGGGAGGGAGGTAGGTGATGAGCAGTTCTTC
TRBV5-8,once,.,TRBJ2-1,CASSSLGGRSYNEQFF,TGTGCCAGCAGCTCTCTAGGGGGACGATCCTACAATGAGCAGTTCTTC
TRBV15,few,.,TRBJ2-1,CATATIYNEQFF,TGTGCCACCGCGACTATCTACAATGAGCAGTTCTTC
TRBV7-2,few,TRBD2,TRBJ2-1,CASSLSSGSAYEQFF,TGTGCCAGCAGCCTCTCTAGCGGGAGCGCGTATGAGCAGTTCTTC
TRBV19,.,TRBD2,TRBJ2-1,CASSTLIAGVVEKSPYNEQFF,TGTGCCAGTAGTACCCTCATAGCGGGAGTAGTGGAGAAGAGTCCTTACAATGAGCAGTTCTTC
TRBV28,.,TRBD2,TRBJ2-1,CASRSRTSGKYNEQFF,TGTGCCAGCAGGTCCAGGACTAGCGGAAAGTACAATGAGCAGTTCTTC
TRBV19,.,.,TRBJ1-2,CASSITRQALDGYTF,TGTGCCAGTAGTATAACCCGGCAGGCCTTAGATGGCTACACCTTC
TRBV7-8,few,.,TRBJ1-2,CASSPDSAYGYTF,TGTGCCAGCAGCCCGGACAGTGCCTATGGCTACACCTTC
TRBV6-5,.,.,TRBJ2-7,CASSRDRGAAGPYEQYF,TGTGCCAGCAGTCGTGACAGGGGTGCAGCGGGGCCCTACGAGCAGTACTTC
TRBV12-3/TRBV12-4,few,.,TRBJ1-1,CASSSDRGDAEAFF,TGTGCCAGCAGTTCGGACCGGGGAGACGCTGAAGCTTTCTTT
TRBV28,few,TRBD2,TRBJ2-7,CPACEGLAGRKYEQYF,TGTCCAGCTTGTGAGGGTCTAGCGGGGAGGAAATACGAGCAGTACTTC
TRBV12-3/TRBV12-4,.,.,TRBJ2-7,CASSRIGYEQYF,TGTGCCAGCAGTCGGATAGGTTACGAGCAGTACTTC
TRBV11-3,.,.,TRBJ2-6,CASSLDQGGSAGANVLTF,TGTGCCAGCAGCTTAGATCAGGGGGGCTCGGCTGGGGCCAACGTCCTGACTTTC
TRBV24-1,.,TRBD1,TRBJ2-3,CATSESGQGRTDTQYF,TGTGCCACCAGTGAATCCGGACAGGGTCGCACAGATACGCAGTATTTT
TRBV27,few,TRBD2,TRBJ2-3,CASSSPWMAGEMLADTQYF,TGTGCCAGCAGTTCTCCCTGGATGGCGGGAGAAATGCTGGCAGATACGCAGTATTTT
TRBV4-3,few,.,TRBJ2-7,CASSHHQGVAYEQYF,TGCGCCAGCAGCCATCACCAGGGTGTGGCGTACGAGCAGTACTTC
TRBV19,.,.,TRBJ2-3,CASQPRKNPTDTQYF,TGTGCCAGTCAACCTAGGAAGAACCCTACAGATACGCAGTATTTT
TRBV27,.,TRBD2,TRBJ2-7,CASGEGNYEQYF,TGTGCCAGCGGGGAGGGGAACTACGAGCAGTACTTC
TRBV7-8,many,.,TRBJ2-7,CASSPPGLYEQYF,TGTGCCAGCAGCCCTCCGGGCCTCTACGAGCAGTACTTC
TRBV27,.,.,TRBJ2-5,CASRGSARWQETQYF,TGTGCAAGCAGGGGTTCGGCAAGGTGGCAAGAGACCCAGTACTTC
TRBV4-3,few,.,TRBJ1-5,CASSQDIQGNQPQHF,TGCGCCAGCAGCCAAGATATCCAGGGGAATCAGCCCCAGCATTTT
TRBV7-2,.,TRBD2,TRBJ2-4,CASSPLGTSGRAGAKNIQYF,TGTGCCAGCAGCCCCCTAGGGACTAGCGGGAGGGCCGGTGCCAAAAACATTCAGTACTTC
TRBV4-1,few,.,TRBJ2-1,CASSQEGVGSSSYNEQFF,TGCGCCAGCAGCCAAGAGGGCGTTGGGAGTAGCTCCTACAATGAGCAGTTCTTC
TRBV7-6,few,.,TRBJ2-2,CASSRPGNTGELFF,TGTGCCAGCAGCCGGCCAGGCAACACCGGGGAGCTGTTTTTT
TRBV28,few,.,TRBJ2-3,CASGQQSTDTQYF,TGTGCCAGCGGGCAGCAGAGCACAGATACGCAGTATTTT
TRBV7-8,many,TRBD2,TRBJ2-1,CASSLRTSGTTYNEQFF,TGTGCCAGCAGCTTACGTACTAGCGGAACAACATACAATGAGCAGTTCTTC
TRBV28,.,TRBD1,TRBJ1-5,CASSSDRGDPQPQHF,TGTGCCAGCAGTTCGGACAGGGGTGATCCTCAGCCCCAGCATTTT
TRBV28,.,TRBD2,TRBJ2-1,CASSLFASGRVNEQFF,TGTGCCAGCAGTTTATTTGCTAGCGGGAGGGTCAATGAGCAGTTCTTC
TRBV6-6,.,.,TRBJ2-1,CASSYSKRGTNEQFF,TGTGCCAGCAGTTACTCGAAGAGGGGGACAAATGAGCAGTTCTTC
TRBV10-3,.,.,TRBJ1-3,CAISPQGSPGNTIYF,TGTGCCATCAGCCCGCAGGGGTCGCCTGGAAACACCATATATTTT
TRBV6-5,few,.,TRBJ2-7,CASSYLFRESEQYF,TGTGCCAGCAGTTATCTTTTCCGGGAAAGCGAGCAGTACTTC
TRBV7-2,many,.,TRBJ1-3,CASSPHSSGNTIYF,TGTGCCAGCAGCCCCCACAGCTCTGGAAACACCATATATTTT
TRBV4-1,.,.,TRBJ2-3,CASSQRDFDTQYF,TGCGCCAGCAGCCAGAGGGACTTTGATACGCAGTATTTT
TRBV11-2,.,TRBD2,TRBJ2-1,CASSQTGGKREGRAQFF,TGTGCCAGCAGCCAAACGGGGGGCAAGCGGGAGGGCAGGGCGCAGTTCTTC
TRBV9,.,.,TRBJ1-1,CASSVLDLPSTEAFF,TGTGCCAGCAGCGTATTAGATCTTCCGAGCACTGAAGCTTTCTTT
TRBV2,.,.,TRBJ1-2,CARYRGGGYTF,TGTGCCAGATACAGAGGCGGTGGCTACACCTTC
TRBV7-6,.,TRBD2,TRBJ2-1,CASSLGVQGIGLAGMYEQFF,TGTGCCAGCAGCTTAGGGGTCCAGGGGATTGGACTAGCGGGAATGTATGAGCAGTTCTTC
TRBV10-3,.,.,TRBJ1-2,CAISEPSMNYGYTF,TGTGCCATCAGTGAGCCGTCAATGAACTATGGCTACACCTTC
TRBV14,few,.,TRBJ1-1,CASSHGIRAFF,TGTGCCAGCAGCCACGGGATACGAGCTTTCTTT
TRBV7-2,many,.,TRBJ1-4,CASSLRGTTNEKLFF,TGTGCCAGCAGCTTAAGGGGTACAACTAATGAAAAACTGTTTTTT
TRBV12-3/TRBV12-4,.,TRBD2,TRBJ2-3,CASSLSGSITDTQYF,TGTGCCAGCAGTTTGAGCGGGAGTATCACAGATACGCAGTATTTT
TRBV4-3,.,TRBD2,TRBJ2-3,CASSQDLAGGADTQYF,TGCGCCAGCAGCCAAGATCTAGCGGGAGGCGCAGATACGCAGTATTTT
TRBV7-2,few,.,TRBJ2-5,CASSRTETQYF,TGTGCCAGCAGCCGTACGGAGACCCAGTACTTC
TRBV7-2,few,TRBD2,TRBJ2-3,CASSLVGSGRPPDTQYF,TGTGCCAGCAGCTTAGTAGGCAGCGGGAGACCCCCAGATACGCAGTATTTT
TRBV29-1,few,.,TRBJ2-3,CSVPISGGTDTQYF,TGCAGCGTCCCTATTAGCGGAGGCACAGATACGCAGTATTTT
TRBV7-2,many,.,TRBJ1-2,CASSPQGNYGYTF,TGTGCCAGCAGCCCTCAGGGGAACTATGGCTACACCTTC
TRBV20-1,.,.,TRBJ2-1,CSVRKGISNNEQFF,TGCAGTGTTAGGAAGGGAATTTCAAACAATGAGCAGTTCTTC
TRBV12-3/TRBV12-4,.,TRBD2,TRBJ2-3,CATRGLANTDTQYF,TGTGCCACCCGCGGACTAGCGAACACAGATACGCAGTATTTT
TRBV7-9,few,.,TRBJ2-5,CASSAVSRGVQETQYF,TGTGCCAGCAGCGCCGTTAGCAGGGGGGTCCAAGAGACCCAGTACTTC